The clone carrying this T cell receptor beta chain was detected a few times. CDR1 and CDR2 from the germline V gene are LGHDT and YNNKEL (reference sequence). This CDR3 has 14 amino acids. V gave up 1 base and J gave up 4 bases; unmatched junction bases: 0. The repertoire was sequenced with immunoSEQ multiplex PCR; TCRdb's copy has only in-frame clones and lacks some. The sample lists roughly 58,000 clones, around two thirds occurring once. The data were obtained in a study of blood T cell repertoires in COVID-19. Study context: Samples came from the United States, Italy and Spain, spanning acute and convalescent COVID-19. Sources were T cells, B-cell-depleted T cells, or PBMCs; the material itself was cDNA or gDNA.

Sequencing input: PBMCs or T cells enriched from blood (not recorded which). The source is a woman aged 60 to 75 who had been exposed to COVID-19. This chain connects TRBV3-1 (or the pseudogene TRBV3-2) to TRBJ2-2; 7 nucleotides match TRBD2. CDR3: CASSQGGGTGELFF. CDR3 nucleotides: TGTGCCAGCAGCCAAGGGGGGGGCACCGGGGAGCTGTTTTTT.